The 7 T cell receptor beta chains reported below all come from one sample, sequenced in a study of cytomegalovirus exposure and HLA in healthy donors. The PCR contained 60 Vbeta and 13 Jbeta primers. Clones were sequenced by immunoSEQ multiplex PCR, and TCRdb holds only the in-frame ones, with some missing. The table has some 86,000 clones, about 85% seen once. The sequencing input was PBMCs. Source of these receptors: a woman aged 35 to 49 in good health and CMV-seropositive.

This chain uses TRBV5-4 with TRBJ1-1; D gene uncertain. Germline CDR1 is SGHNT and CDR2 is YYREEE (reference sequence). Deletions cut 7 bases from V and 5 bases from J, with 15 bases between. The CDR3 length is 13 residues. CDR3 amino acids: CASFLEPGTEAFF. CDR3 DNA: TGTGCCAGCTTCCTTGAACCGGGGACTGAAGCTTTCTTT.

The chain has TRBV6-5 and TRBJ2-3; D gene uncertain. Trimming removed 2 bases from V and 3 bases from J, with 6 bases in between. Germline CDR1 MNHEY, CDR2 SVGAGI. The CDR3 totals 13 residues. In DNA form, the CDR3 reads TGTGCCAGCAGTTACGGCGGTACAGATACGCAGTATTTT. This encodes CASSYGGTDTQYF.

About this clone itself: This specimen includes other DNA sequences encoding the same CDR3. The V call is TRBV28, the J call TRBJ2-7; tentatively, D is TRBD2 (6 bases). V lost 2 bases, J lost 4 bases, and 6 bases lay in between. Germline V gene lookup returns CDR1 MDHEN and CDR2 SYDVKM. The CDR3 is made up of 12 amino acids. CDR3 bases: TGTGCCAGCAGTTTAGGGGGGTACGAGCAGTACTTC. It codes for CASSLGGYEQYF.

This clone was observed a handful of times. J is TRBJ1-2 and V is TRBV15; no firm D call. V dropped 6 bases and J dropped 10 bases, with 15 bases sitting between them. Germline V lookup: CDR1 LNHNV, CDR2 YYDKDF (reference sequence). This CDR3 comprises 12 residues. Here the CDR3 DNA reads TGTGCCACCAGTCTTGCGGGGAGCCCCTACACCTTC. It encodes CATSLAGSPYTF.

The rearrangement uses TRBV27 and TRBJ2-7; 10 bases are shared with TRBD2. The V segment lost 4 bases and the J segment 5 bases; nucleotides outside the gene matches: 8. This CDR3 region has 15 residues. Germline V gene lookup returns CDR1 MNHEY and CDR2 SMNVEV (reference sequence). CDR3 loop: CASSYLAGGTDEQYF. CDR3 sequence (DNA): TGTGCCAGCAGTTACTTAGCGGGAGGCACGGACGAGCAGTACTTC.

This clone was counted a single time. The chain joins TRBV6-5 to TRBJ2-3; no definite D call. V lost 6 bases and J 2 bases, leaving 12 bases between the germline ends. Germline-derived CDR1 and CDR2 are MNHEY and SVGAGI. The CDR3 contains 14 residues. CDR3 loop: CASSLLFPTDTQYF. The DNA of the CDR3 is TGTGCCAGCAGCCTTCTTTTTCCCACAGATACGCAGTATTTT.

The J gene is TRBJ1-5, the V gene TRBV7-9; D possibly corresponds to TRBD1 (5 bases). The CDR3 totals 17 residues. Trimming cost V 4 bases and J 2 bases, with 18 bases left between them. The germline CDR1 and CDR2 sequences are SEHNR and FQNEAQ (reference sequence). Here the CDR3 reads CASSSYTGEKGNQPQHF. The DNA for the CDR3 is TGTGCCAGCAGCTCCTATACAGGTGAGAAGGGCAATCAGCCCCAGCATTTT. Supplemented by reference TRBV7-9 and TRBJ1-5, the full variable domain reads DTGVSQNPRHKITKRGQNVTFRCDPISEHNRLYWYRQTLGQGPEFLTYFQNEAQLEKSRLLSDRFSAERPKGSFSTLEIQRTEQGDSAMYLCASSSYTGEKGNQPQHFGDGTRLSIL.